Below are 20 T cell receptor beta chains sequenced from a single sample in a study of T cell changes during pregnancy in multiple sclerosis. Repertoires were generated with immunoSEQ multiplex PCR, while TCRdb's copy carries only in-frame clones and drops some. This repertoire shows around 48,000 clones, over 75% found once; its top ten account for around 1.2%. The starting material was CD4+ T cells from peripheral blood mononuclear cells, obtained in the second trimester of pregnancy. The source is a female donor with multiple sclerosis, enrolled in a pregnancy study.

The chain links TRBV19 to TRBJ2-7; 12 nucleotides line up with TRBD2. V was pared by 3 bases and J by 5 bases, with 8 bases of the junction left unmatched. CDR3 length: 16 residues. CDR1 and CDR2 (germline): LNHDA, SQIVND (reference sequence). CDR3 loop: CASSIPWTSGKHEQYF. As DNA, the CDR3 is TGTGCCAGTAGTATTCCTTGGACTAGCGGGAAACACGAGCAGTACTTC. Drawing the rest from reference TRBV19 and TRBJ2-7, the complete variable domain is DGGITQSPKYLFRKEGQNVTLSCEQNLNHDAMYWYRQDPGQGLRLIYYSQIVNDFQKGDIAEGYSVSREKKESFPLTVTSAQKNPTAFYLCASSIPWTSGKHEQYFGPGTRLTVT.

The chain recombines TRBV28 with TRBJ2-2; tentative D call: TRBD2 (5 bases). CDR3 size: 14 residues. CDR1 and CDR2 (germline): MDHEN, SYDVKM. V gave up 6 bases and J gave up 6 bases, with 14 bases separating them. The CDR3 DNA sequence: TGTGCCAGCAGGCAGCTAGCCCTGTCCGGGGAGCTGTTTTTT. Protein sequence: CASRQLALSGELFF.

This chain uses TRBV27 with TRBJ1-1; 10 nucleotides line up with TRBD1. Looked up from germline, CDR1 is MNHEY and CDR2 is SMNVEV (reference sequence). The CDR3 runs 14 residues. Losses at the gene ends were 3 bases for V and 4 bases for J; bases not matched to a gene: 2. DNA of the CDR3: TGTGCCAGCAGTTTCCGACAGGGGGCCACTGAAGCTTTCTTT. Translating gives CASSFRQGATEAFF.

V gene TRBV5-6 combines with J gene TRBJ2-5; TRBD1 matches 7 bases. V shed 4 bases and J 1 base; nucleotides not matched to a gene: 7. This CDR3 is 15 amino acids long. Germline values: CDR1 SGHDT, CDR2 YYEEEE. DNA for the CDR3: TGTGCCAGCAGCCGACAGGGCCCCACCCAAGAGACCCAGTACTTC. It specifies CASSRQGPTQETQYF.

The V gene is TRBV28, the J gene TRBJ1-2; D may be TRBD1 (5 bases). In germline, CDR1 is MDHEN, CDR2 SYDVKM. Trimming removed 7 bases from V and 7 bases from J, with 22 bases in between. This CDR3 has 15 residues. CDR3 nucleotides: TGTGCCAGCACTTCGGGGGGGAGGGGCGTAGGTGGCTACACCTTC. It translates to CASTSGGRGVGGYTF.

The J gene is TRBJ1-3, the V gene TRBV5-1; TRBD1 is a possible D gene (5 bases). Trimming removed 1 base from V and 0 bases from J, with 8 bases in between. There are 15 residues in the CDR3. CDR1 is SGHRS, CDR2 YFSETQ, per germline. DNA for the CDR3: TGCGCCAGCAGCTTGAGTGGGGCCTCTGGAAACACCATATATTTT. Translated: CASSLSGASGNTIYF.

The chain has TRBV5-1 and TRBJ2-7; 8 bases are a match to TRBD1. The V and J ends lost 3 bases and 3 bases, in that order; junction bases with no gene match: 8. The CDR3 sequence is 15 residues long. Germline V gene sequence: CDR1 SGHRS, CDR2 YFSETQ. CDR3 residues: CASSYDRGKSYEQYF. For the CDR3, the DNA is TGCGCCAGCAGCTATGACAGGGGTAAGAGCTACGAGCAGTACTTC.

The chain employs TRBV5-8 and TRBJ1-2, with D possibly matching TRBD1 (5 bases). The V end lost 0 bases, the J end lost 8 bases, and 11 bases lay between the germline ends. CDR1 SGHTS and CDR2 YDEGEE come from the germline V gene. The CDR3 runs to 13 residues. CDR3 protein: CASSLAQVGGYTF. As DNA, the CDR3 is TGTGCCAGCAGCTTGGCACAGGTGGGGGGCTACACCTTC.

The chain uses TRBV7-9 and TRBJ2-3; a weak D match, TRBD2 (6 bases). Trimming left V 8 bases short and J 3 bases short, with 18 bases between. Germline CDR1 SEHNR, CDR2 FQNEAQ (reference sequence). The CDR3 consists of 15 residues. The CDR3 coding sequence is TGTGCCAGCTCCGCCCGGGGGTCAGAAACAGATACGCAGTATTTT. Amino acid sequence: CASSARGSETDTQYF.

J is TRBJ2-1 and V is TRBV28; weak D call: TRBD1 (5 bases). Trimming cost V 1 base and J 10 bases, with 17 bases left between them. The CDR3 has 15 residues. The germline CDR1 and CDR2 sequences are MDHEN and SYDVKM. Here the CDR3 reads CASSLFGRVGIEQFF. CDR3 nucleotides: TGTGCCAGCAGTTTATTTGGCAGGGTAGGGATAGAGCAGTTCTTC. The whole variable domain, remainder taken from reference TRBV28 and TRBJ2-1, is DVKVTQSSRYLVKRTGEKVFLECVQDMDHENMFWYRQDPGLGLRLIYFSYDVKMKEKGDIPEGYSVSREKKERFSLILESASTNQTSMYLCASSLFGRVGIEQFFGPGTRLTVL.

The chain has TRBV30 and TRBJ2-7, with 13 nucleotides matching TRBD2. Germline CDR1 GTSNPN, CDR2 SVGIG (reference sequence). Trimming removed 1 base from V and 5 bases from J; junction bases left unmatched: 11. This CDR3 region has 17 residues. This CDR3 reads CAWSAPYRTSGSDEQYF. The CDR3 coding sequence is TGTGCCTGGAGTGCCCCATACAGGACTAGCGGGAGCGACGAGCAGTACTTC.

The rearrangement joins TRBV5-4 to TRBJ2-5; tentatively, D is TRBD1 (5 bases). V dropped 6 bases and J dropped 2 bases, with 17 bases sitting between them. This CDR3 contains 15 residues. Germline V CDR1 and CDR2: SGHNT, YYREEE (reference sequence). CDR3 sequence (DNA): TGTGCCAGCACCCGGAAGTCTGGGGCTCAAGAGACCCAGTACTTC. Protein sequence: CASTRKSGAQETQYF.

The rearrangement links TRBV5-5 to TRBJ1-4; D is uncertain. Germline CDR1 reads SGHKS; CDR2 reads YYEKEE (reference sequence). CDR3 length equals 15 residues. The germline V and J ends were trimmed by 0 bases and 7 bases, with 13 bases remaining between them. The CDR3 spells CASSLVGAEGEKLFF. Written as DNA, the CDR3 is TGTGCCAGCAGCTTGGTGGGCGCGGAGGGTGAAAAACTGTTTTTT.

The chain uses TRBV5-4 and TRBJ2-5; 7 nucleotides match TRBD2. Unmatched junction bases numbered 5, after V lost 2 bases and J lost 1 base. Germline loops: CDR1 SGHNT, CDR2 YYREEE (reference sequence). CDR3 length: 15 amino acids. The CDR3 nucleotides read TGTGCCAGCAGCTTTTCTAGCGGCTTCCAAGAGACCCAGTACTTC. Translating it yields CASSFSSGFQETQYF. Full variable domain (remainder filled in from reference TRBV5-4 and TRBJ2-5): ETGVTQSPTHLIKTRGQQVTLRCSSQSGHNTVSWYQQALGQGPQFIFQYYREEENGRGNFPPRFSGLQFPNYSSELNVNALELDDSALYLCASSFSSGFQETQYFGPGTRLLVL.

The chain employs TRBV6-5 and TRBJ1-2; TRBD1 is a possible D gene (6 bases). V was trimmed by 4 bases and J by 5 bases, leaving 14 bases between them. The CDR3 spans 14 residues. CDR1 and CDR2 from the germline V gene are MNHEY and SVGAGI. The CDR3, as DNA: TGTGCCAGCAGTTCAGGGGTCCTTCCATATGGCTACACCTTC. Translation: CASSSGVLPYGYTF.

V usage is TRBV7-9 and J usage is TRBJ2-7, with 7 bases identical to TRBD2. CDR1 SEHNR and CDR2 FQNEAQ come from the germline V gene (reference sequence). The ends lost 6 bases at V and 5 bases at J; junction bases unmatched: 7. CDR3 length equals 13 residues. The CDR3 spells CASRPTSANEQYF. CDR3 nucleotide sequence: TGTGCCAGCAGACCCACTAGCGCCAACGAGCAGTACTTC.

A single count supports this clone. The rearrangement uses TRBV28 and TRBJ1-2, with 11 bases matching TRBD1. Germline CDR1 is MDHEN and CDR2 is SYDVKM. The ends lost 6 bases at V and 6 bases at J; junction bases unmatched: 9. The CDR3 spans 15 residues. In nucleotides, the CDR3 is TGTGCCAGCAGGACCCAACAGGACAGGGGGCATGGCTACACCTTC. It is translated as CASRTQQDRGHGYTF.

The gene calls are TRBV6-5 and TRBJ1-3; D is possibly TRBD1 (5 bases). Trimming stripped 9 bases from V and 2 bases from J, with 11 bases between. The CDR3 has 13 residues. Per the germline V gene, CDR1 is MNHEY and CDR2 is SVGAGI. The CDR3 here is CASTGTPGNTIYF. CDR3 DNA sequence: TGTGCCAGTACCGGGACTCCTGGAAACACCATATATTTT.

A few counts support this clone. The CDR3, as DNA: TGTGCCAGTAGTAACGGCGGGGGCGGTGGGGCCAACGTCCTGACTTTC. This encodes CASSNGGGGGANVLTF. J is TRBJ2-6 and V is TRBV19; weak D call: TRBD2 (7 bases). Trimming shortened V by 4 bases and J by 3 bases, and 13 bases separated the two germline ends. This CDR3 spans 16 amino acids. Germline V gives CDR1 LNHDA, CDR2 SQIVND (reference sequence).

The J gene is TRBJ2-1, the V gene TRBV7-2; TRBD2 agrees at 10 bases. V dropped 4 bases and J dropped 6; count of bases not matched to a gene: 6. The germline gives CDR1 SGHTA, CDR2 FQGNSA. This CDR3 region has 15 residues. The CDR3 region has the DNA TGTGCCAGCAGCTCTAGCGGGAGAGTCGTCAATGAGCAGTTCTTC. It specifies CASSSSGRVVNEQFF.